Listed here are 27 T cell receptor beta chains from one sample, sequenced in a study of blood T cell repertoires in COVID-19. Assay: immunoSEQ multiplex PCR; the TCRdb copy retains only in-frame clones and omits some. The sample lists 160,000 or so clones; around 90% were seen once. The sequenced material came from peripheral blood. The receptors were sampled from an older woman who had recovered from COVID-19.

The rearrangement links TRBV5-1 to TRBJ2-7; a weak D match, TRBD1 (6 bases). The CDR3 spans 14 residues. Trimming shortened V by 1 base and J by 3 bases, and 11 bases separated the two germline ends. Germline V gene lookup returns CDR1 SGHRS and CDR2 YFSETQ. CDR3 amino acids: CASSLSGALYEQYF. In DNA form, the CDR3 reads TGCGCCAGCAGCTTGTCAGGGGCTCTCTACGAGCAGTACTTC.

This clone was recorded a few times. The chain employs TRBV5-1 and TRBJ2-3; 7 positions match TRBD1. Germline V gene data show CDR1 as SGHRS and CDR2 as YFSETQ. Losses at the gene ends were 6 bases for V and 3 bases for J; bases not matched to a gene: 7. The CDR3 is made up of 14 amino acids. CDR3 coding DNA: TGCGCCAGCAAAACCGGGACAGCTACAGATACGCAGTATTTT. Translating it yields CASKTGTATDTQYF.

The chain employs TRBV11-2 and TRBJ2-7; TRBD1 matches at 7 bases. Germline values: CDR1 SGHAT, CDR2 FQNNGV. With 2 bases clipped from V and 3 bases from J, the junction kept 7 bases outside the gene matches. The CDR3 length is 15 residues. The CDR3 here is CASSLPQGVYYEQYF. For the CDR3, the DNA is TGTGCCAGCAGCTTACCCCAGGGGGTCTACTACGAGCAGTACTTC.

The chain uses TRBV11-2 and TRBJ2-6; 7 bases map to TRBD2. V shed 2 bases and J 2 bases; nucleotides not matched to a gene: 3. CDR3 size: 16 residues. Per germline, CDR1 SGHAT and CDR2 FQNNGV. The CDR3 coding sequence is TGTGCCAGCAGCTTACGGGGGGTACCTGGGGCCAACGTCCTGACTTTC. As protein: CASSLRGVPGANVLTF. The full variable domain, its missing parts supplied by reference TRBV11-2 and TRBJ2-6, is EAGVAQSPRYKIIEKRQSVAFWCNPISGHATLYWYQQILGQGPKLLIQFQNNGVVDDSQLPKDRFSAERLKGVDSTLKIQPAKLEDSAVYLCASSLRGVPGANVLTFGAGSRLTVL.

There are a few counts of this clone. The chain employs TRBV7-7 and TRBJ2-5; TRBD2 aligns across 8 bases. V trimming: 5 bases; J trimming: 4 bases; junction bases outside the gene matches: 9. Germline CDR1 SSHAT, CDR2 FNYEAQ (reference sequence). This CDR3 has 15 amino acids. In DNA, the CDR3 is TGTGCCAGCAGCCCTACTGGGACTAGTCGAGAGACCCAGTACTTC. Encoded protein: CASSPTGTSRETQYF.

The rearrangement joins TRBV3-1 (or the pseudogene TRBV3-2) to TRBJ1-2; 8 nucleotides agree with TRBD1. Trimming removed 2 bases from V and 8 bases from J; junction bases left unmatched: 7. The CDR3 runs to 14 residues. The germline V gene has CDR1 LGHDT and CDR2 YNNKEL (reference sequence). CDR3 sequence reads: CASSQSDRAYGYTF. CDR3 bases: TGTGCCAGCAGCCAATCGGACAGGGCCTACGGCTACACCTTC.

The chain couples TRBV14 to TRBJ2-1; D is possibly TRBD2 (6 bases). The germline V gene has CDR1 SGHDN and CDR2 FVKESK. The CDR3 runs to 15 residues. Trimming removed 2 bases from V and 5 bases from J, with 13 bases in between. This CDR3 is CASSQLLAGDNEQFF. CDR3 DNA sequence: TGTGCCAGCAGCCAATTACTAGCCGGCGACAATGAGCAGTTCTTC.

This chain uses TRBV11-3 with TRBJ2-1; 8 bases match TRBD2. CDR1 is SGHNT, CDR2 YENEEA, per germline. V dropped 1 base and J dropped 7; count of bases not matched to a gene: 15. There are 18 residues in the CDR3. The CDR3, as DNA: TGTGCCAGCAGCTTAGTTCGAGCGGGGGACCCGGGGGGTAATGAGCAGTTCTTC. Translated: CASSLVRAGDPGGNEQFF.

The genes are TRBV12-3 or TRBV12-4 and TRBJ2-2, with 8 bases lining up with TRBD1. The trim removed 11 bases at V and 1 base at J, leaving 3 bases unmatched. CDR3 length: 13 residues. The CDR3 reads CAATGENTGELFF. CDR3 nucleotide sequence: TGTGCCGCGACAGGGGAGAACACCGGGGAGCTGTTTTTT.

The chain employs TRBV4-1 and TRBJ1-1; perhaps TRBD1 as D (6 bases). Germline-derived CDR1 and CDR2 are MGHRA and YSYEKL. Trimming stripped 0 bases from V and 7 bases from J, with 12 bases between. CDR3 size: 14 residues. The CDR3 protein is CASSQDPGVGEAFF. The CDR3 DNA reads as TGCGCCAGCAGCCAAGATCCAGGGGTGGGTGAAGCTTTCTTT.

The genes are TRBV23-1 and TRBJ1-2, with D uncertain. TRBV23-1 is identified as an open reading frame with a role that is uncertain. The CDR3 covers 8 residues. CDR3 in amino acids: CTEMGYTF. DNA of the CDR3: TGCACCGAGATGGGCTACACCTTC.

The chain combines TRBV2 with TRBJ1-2, with unresolved D. Between the trimmed V and J ends, which lost 6 bases and 3 bases, there was a span of 8 bases. The CDR3 totals 12 residues. Germline-derived CDR1 and CDR2 are SNHLY and FYNNEI. CDR3 DNA sequence: TGTGCCAGCAGCGGGTTGGACTATGGCTACACCTTC. Amino acids: CASSGLDYGYTF.

V usage is TRBV7-9 and J usage is TRBJ2-5; D is unresolved. Trimming removed 0 bases from V and 4 bases from J, with 9 bases in between. In germline, CDR1 is SEHNR, CDR2 FQNEAQ (reference sequence). The CDR3 extends over 14 amino acids. This CDR3 is CASSLAHGAETQYF. The DNA of the CDR3 is TGTGCCAGCAGCTTAGCCCACGGAGCAGAGACCCAGTACTTC.

The rearrangement links TRBV27 to TRBJ2-7, with D possibly being TRBD1 (5 bases). The CDR3 covers 13 residues. V shed 6 bases and J shed 6 bases, with 15 bases lying between them. Looked up from germline, CDR1 is MNHEY and CDR2 is SMNVEV (reference sequence). This chain's CDR3 is CASSLTRGAEQYF. CDR3 coding DNA: TGTGCCAGCAGCTTGACTCGTGGGGCCGAGCAGTACTTC.

In its sample, this clone was seen once. The chain is built from TRBV5-1 and TRBJ1-5, with D hard to call. Germline CDR1 is SGHRS and CDR2 is YFSETQ. The V end lost 0 bases, the J end lost 7 bases, and 8 bases lay between the germline ends. The CDR3 runs 13 residues. DNA of the CDR3: TGCGCCAGCAGCTTGGACGAGTACCAGCCCCAGCATTTT. Amino acids: CASSLDEYQPQHF.

The chain links TRBV7-9 to TRBJ2-5; 8 bases are a match to TRBD1. The germline CDR1 and CDR2 sequences are SEHNR and FQNEAQ (reference sequence). The CDR3 runs 14 residues. The J segment lost 5 bases and the V segment lost 2 bases, leaving 4 bases of the junction unmatched. This CDR3 is CASSLQGASETQYF. CDR3 in DNA: TGTGCCAGCAGCTTACAGGGGGCGAGCGAGACCCAGTACTTC.

This chain uses TRBV30 with TRBJ2-7, with 9 bases matching TRBD1. The J segment lost 3 bases and the V segment lost 4 bases, leaving 4 bases of the junction unmatched. Germline V lookup: CDR1 GTSNPN, CDR2 SVGIG (reference sequence). The CDR3 has 13 residues. CDR3 in amino acids: CAWTRGQGYEQYF. The CDR3, as DNA: TGTGCCTGGACCCGGGGACAGGGCTACGAGCAGTACTTC.

This clone turned up a few times. The J gene is TRBJ1-2, the V gene TRBV29-1; TRBD1 agrees at 9 bases. With 6 bases clipped from V and 8 bases from J, the junction kept 10 bases outside the gene matches. The CDR3 is 13 residues long. The V gene's germline CDR1 is SQVTM and CDR2 ANQGSEA. Here the CDR3 DNA reads TGCAGCGTCAGAACAGGGACAGGGTACGGCTACACCTTC. This sequence encodes CSVRTGTGYGYTF.

This clone was detected a few times. V gene TRBV29-1 combines with J gene TRBJ2-5; a weak D match, TRBD2 (7 bases). CDR3 length equals 15 residues. The V end was cut by 4 bases, the J end by 2 bases, with 17 bases between. Germline V lookup: CDR1 SQVTM, CDR2 ANQGSEA. This chain's CDR3 is CSVGTGGAPQETQYF. The CDR3 coding sequence is TGCAGCGTTGGAACGGGGGGCGCCCCTCAAGAGACCCAGTACTTC.

The rearrangement links TRBV5-1 to TRBJ2-3, with a weak D call TRBD1 (5 bases). CDR1 and CDR2 (germline): SGHRS, YFSETQ. The CDR3 spans 15 residues. Trimming stripped 2 bases from V and 3 bases from J, with 13 bases between. The CDR3 DNA sequence: TGCGCCAGCAGCTTCCCCCAGGGTGGGACAGATACGCAGTATTTT. It is translated as CASSFPQGGTDTQYF.

The V and J genes are TRBV18 and TRBJ1-2, with 7 bases lining up with TRBD1. This CDR3 comprises 12 residues. The germline V gene has CDR1 KGHSH and CDR2 LQKENI. V trimming: 3 bases; J trimming: 8 bases; junction bases outside the gene matches: 3. The CDR3 loop is CASSPTGAGYTF. CDR3 in DNA: TGTGCCAGCTCACCTACAGGGGCCGGCTACACCTTC. Together with reference TRBV18 and TRBJ1-2, the CDR3 gives the full variable domain: NAGVMQNPRHLVRRRGQEARLRCSPMKGHSHVYWYRQLPEEGLKFMVYLQKENIIDESGMPKERFSAEFPKEGPSILRIQQVVRGDSAAYFCASSPTGAGYTFGSGTRLTVV.

V usage is TRBV10-3 and J usage is TRBJ2-5, with 7 bases lining up with TRBD2. V dropped 6 bases and J dropped 0; count of bases not matched to a gene: 4. The CDR3 is 14 amino acids. CDR1 is ENHRY, CDR2 SYGVKD, per germline. The CDR3 nucleotides read TGTGCCATCAGAGCGGGGACCGACCAAGAGACCCAGTACTTC. This codes for CAIRAGTDQETQYF.

The chain recombines TRBV4-2 with TRBJ1-5, with 8 bases identical to TRBD1. The junction had 7 bases not matched to a gene; V was cut back by 0 bases and J by 3 bases. The CDR3 sequence is 17 residues long. From germline, CDR1 is LGHNA and CDR2 YNFKEQ. The CDR3 DNA follows: TGTGCCAGCAGCCAAGATTCGGGGACAGGTTACAATCAGCCCCAGCATTTT. Translation gives CASSQDSGTGYNQPQHF.

The J gene is TRBJ2-4, the V gene TRBV7-9, with 9 positions matching TRBD1. CDR1 and CDR2 from the germline V gene are SEHNR and FQNEAQ (reference sequence). The CDR3 covers 12 residues. V gave up 11 bases and J gave up 5 bases; unmatched junction bases: 4. The CDR3 spells CAYRGRENIQYF. The CDR3 DNA is TGTGCCTACAGGGGGCGAGAAAACATTCAGTACTTC.

The V gene is TRBV6-6, the J gene TRBJ1-5; possible D gene TRBD1, 6 bases. Germline loops: CDR1 MNHNY, CDR2 SVGAGI (reference sequence). Trimming pared 0 bases from V and 7 bases from J, leaving 13 bases between. CDR3 length: 15 residues. The CDR3 loop reads CASSYSTGRGQPQHF. CDR3 coding DNA: TGTGCCAGCAGTTACTCGACAGGACGAGGGCAGCCCCAGCATTTT.

The chain is built from TRBV28 and TRBJ2-7; weak D call: TRBD1 (5 bases). The V and J ends lost 5 bases and 4 bases respectively, with 27 bases between them. CDR1 is MDHEN, CDR2 SYDVKM, per germline. The CDR3 loop spans 18 amino acids. CDR3: CASSAVLAGPRSLYEQYF. CDR3 in DNA: TGTGCCAGCAGTGCAGTTCTGGCAGGGCCGAGGTCGTTGTACGAGCAGTACTTC.

J is TRBJ1-4 and V is TRBV19, with 8 bases identical to TRBD1. V trimming: 11 bases; J trimming: 7 bases; junction bases outside the gene matches: 9. This CDR3 has 13 amino acids. Germline V gene data show CDR1 as LNHDA and CDR2 as SQIVND (reference sequence). CDR3 region: CAVAGGLTEKLFF. The CDR3 DNA follows: TGTGCCGTGGCAGGGGGCTTAACTGAAAAACTGTTTTTT.